Sequencing of this T cell receptor beta chain was carried out in a study of blood T cells in healthy people across ages. This CDR3 is 14 amino acids long. Germline V gives CDR1 SGHTA, CDR2 FQGNSA. Between the trimmed V and J ends, which lost 1 base and 4 bases, there was a span of 10 bases. Worth noting for this clonotype: Its matching antigen is unknown.

Primed by a sample-barcoded 5' primer and a J-beta primer mix, a second PCR proceeded for 7 to 11 cycles. Tagging of each cDNA molecule was performed by a template-switch adaptor with 12 random nucleotides. Researchers report that each sample yielded at least 2.5 million CDR3-containing paired-end reads. TCRdb reprocessed the 5' RACE reads via MiXCR and lists one record per CDR3 protein. The sample records approximately 1.5 million distinct CDR3 sequences, roughly 43% being singletons. Study results and limitations: A strong correlation was seen between TCR beta diversity and naive T cell percentage.

The sequenced sample was blood. J is TRBJ1-1 and V is TRBV7-2; D not certain. This clonotype originated in a woman between 18 and 30 years old in good health. CDR3 loop: CASSLESPVTEAFF. The CDR3 coding sequence is TGTGCCAGCAGCTTAGAATCCCCAGTCACTGAAGCTTTCTTT. Combining the CDR3 with reference TRBV7-2 and TRBJ1-1 gives the whole variable domain GAGVSQSPSNKVTEKGKDVELRCDPISGHTALYWYRQSLGQGLEFLIYFQGNSAPDKSGLPSDRFSAERTGGSVSTLTIQRTQQEDSAVYLCASSLESPVTEAFFGQGTRLTVV.